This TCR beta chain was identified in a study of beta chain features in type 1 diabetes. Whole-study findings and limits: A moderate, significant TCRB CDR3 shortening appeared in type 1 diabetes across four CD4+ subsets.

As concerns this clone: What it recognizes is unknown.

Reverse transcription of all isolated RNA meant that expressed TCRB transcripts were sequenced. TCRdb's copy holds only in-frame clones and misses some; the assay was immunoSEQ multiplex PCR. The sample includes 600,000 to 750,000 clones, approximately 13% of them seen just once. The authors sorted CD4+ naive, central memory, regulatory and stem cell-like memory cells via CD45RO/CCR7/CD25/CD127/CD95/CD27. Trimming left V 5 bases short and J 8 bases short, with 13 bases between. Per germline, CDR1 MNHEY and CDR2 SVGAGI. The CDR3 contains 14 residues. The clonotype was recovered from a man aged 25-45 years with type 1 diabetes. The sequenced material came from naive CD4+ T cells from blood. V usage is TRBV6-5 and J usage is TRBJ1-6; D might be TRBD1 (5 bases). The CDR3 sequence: CASSALAGHSPLHF. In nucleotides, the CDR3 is TGTGCCAGCAGTGCCCTGGCGGGGCATTCACCCCTCCACTTT.